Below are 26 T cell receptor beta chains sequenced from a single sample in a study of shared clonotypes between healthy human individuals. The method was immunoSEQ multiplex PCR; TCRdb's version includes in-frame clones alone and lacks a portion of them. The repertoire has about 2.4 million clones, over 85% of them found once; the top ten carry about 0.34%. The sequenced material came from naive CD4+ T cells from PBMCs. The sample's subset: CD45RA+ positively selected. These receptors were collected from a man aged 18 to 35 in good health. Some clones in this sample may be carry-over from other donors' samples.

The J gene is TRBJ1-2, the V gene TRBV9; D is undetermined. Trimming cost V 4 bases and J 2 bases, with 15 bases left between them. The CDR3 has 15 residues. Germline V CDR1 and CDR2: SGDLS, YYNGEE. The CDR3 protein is CASSPTLDGNYGYTF. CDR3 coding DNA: TGTGCCAGCAGCCCAACATTGGATGGGAACTATGGCTACACCTTC.

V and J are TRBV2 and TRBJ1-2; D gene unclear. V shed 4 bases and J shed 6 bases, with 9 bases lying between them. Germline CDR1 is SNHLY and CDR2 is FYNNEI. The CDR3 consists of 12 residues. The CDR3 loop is CASSGAGHGYTF. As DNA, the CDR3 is TGTGCCAGCAGTGGGGCCGGGCATGGCTACACCTTC. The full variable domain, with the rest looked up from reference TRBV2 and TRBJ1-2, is EPEVTQTPSHQVTQMGQEVILRCVPISNHLYFYWYRQILGQKVEFLVSFYNNEISEKSEIFDDQFSVERPDGSNFTLKIRSTKLEDSAMYFCASSGAGHGYTFGSGTRLTVV.

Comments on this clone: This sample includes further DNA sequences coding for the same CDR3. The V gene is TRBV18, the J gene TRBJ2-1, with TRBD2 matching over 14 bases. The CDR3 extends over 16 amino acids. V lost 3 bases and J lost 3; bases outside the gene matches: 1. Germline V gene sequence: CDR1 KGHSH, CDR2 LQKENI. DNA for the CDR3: TGTGCCAGCTCACCCGGGACTAGCGGGAGCTACAATGAGCAGTTCTTC. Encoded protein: CASSPGTSGSYNEQFF.

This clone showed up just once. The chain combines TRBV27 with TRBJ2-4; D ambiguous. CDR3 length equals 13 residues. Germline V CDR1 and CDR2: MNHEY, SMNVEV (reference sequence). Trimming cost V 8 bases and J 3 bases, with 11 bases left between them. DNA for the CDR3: TGTGCCAGCGCAAGGGTTGGCAAAAACATTCAGTACTTC. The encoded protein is CASARVGKNIQYF.

The CDR3 DNA sequence: TGTGCCAGCTCACCGACGACTAGCGGGAGTGTACCCGGGGAGCTGTTTTTT. Translating it yields CASSPTTSGSVPGELFF. This chain connects TRBV18 to TRBJ2-2; 12 nucleotides line up with TRBD2. Unmatched junction bases numbered 8, after V lost 3 bases and J lost 6 bases. The CDR3 sequence is 17 residues long. Germline CDR1 is KGHSH and CDR2 is LQKENI.

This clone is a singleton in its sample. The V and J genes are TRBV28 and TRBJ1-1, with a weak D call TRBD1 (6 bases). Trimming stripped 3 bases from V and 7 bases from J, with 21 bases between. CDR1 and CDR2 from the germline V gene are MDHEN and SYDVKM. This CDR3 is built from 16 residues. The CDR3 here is CASSFLFRGKKGEAFF. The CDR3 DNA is TGTGCCAGCAGTTTTCTATTTAGGGGGAAGAAGGGTGAAGCTTTCTTT.

CDR3 amino acids: CTPDQGAGYTF. The CDR3 bases are TGCACCCCGGATCAGGGGGCCGGCTACACCTTC. The chain has TRBV20-1 and TRBJ1-2, with 8 bases aligning to TRBD1. The V gene's germline CDR1 is DFQATT and CDR2 SNEGSKA (reference sequence). The CDR3 consists of 11 residues.

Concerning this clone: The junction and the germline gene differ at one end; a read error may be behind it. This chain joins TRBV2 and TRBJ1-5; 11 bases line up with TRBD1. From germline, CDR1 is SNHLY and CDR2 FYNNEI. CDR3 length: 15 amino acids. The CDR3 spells CASSLDRGLGQPQHF. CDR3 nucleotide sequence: TGTGCAAGCAGTTTGGACAGGGGGCTGGGTCAGCCCCAGCATTTT.

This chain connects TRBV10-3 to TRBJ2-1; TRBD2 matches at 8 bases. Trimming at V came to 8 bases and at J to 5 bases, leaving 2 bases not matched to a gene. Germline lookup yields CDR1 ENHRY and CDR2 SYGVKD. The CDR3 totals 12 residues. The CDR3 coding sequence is TGTGCCATCTTACTAGCGGACAATGAGCAGTTCTTC. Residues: CAILLADNEQFF.

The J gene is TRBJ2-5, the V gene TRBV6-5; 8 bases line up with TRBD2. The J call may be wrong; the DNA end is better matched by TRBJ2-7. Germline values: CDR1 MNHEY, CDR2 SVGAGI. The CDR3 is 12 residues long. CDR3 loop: CASSGTSYEQYF. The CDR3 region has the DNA TGTGCCAGCAGCGGGACTAGCTACGAGCAGTACTTC.

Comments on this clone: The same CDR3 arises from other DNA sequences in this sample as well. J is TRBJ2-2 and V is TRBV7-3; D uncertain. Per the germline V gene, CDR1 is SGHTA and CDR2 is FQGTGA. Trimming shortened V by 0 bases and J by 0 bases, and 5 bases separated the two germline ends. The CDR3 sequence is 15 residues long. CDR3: CASSLTGTNTGELFF. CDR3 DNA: TGTGCCAGCAGCTTAACGGGAACGAACACCGGGGAGCTGTTTTTT.

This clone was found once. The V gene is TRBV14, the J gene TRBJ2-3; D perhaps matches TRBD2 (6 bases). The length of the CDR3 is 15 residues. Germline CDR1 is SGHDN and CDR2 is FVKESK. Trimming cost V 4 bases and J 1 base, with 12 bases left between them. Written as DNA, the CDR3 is TGTGCCAGCAGCCGGGGCGGGATTCGCACAGATACGCAGTATTTT. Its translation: CASSRGGIRTDTQYF.

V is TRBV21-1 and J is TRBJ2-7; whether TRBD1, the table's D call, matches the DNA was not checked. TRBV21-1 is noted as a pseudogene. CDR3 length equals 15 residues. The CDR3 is CASTPTGIGGCEQYF. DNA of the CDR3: TGTGCCAGCACCCCGACAGGGATCGGAGGTTGTGAGCAGTACTTC.

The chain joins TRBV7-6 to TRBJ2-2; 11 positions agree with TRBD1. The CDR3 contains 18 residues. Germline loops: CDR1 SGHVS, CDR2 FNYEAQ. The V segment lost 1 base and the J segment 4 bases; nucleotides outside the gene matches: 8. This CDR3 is CASSLVPPGQGGTGELFF. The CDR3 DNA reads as TGTGCCAGCAGCTTAGTACCTCCGGGACAGGGGGGCACCGGGGAGCTGTTTTTT.

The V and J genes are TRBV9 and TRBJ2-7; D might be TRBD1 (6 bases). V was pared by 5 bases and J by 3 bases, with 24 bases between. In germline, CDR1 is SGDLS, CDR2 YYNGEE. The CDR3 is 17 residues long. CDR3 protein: CASRGYPIPGHFYEQYF. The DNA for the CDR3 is TGTGCCAGCAGAGGGTATCCTATACCGGGACACTTCTACGAGCAGTACTTC.

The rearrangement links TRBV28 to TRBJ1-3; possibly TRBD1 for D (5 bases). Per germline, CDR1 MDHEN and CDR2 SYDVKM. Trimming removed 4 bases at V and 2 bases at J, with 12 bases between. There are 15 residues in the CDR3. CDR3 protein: CASSSRDLTGNTIYF. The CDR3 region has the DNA TGTGCCAGCAGTTCCCGGGACTTGACTGGAAACACCATATATTTT.

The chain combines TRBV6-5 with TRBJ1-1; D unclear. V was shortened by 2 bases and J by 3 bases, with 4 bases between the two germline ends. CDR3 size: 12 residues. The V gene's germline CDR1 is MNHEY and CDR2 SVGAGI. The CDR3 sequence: CASSYEYTEAFF. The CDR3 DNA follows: TGTGCCAGCAGTTACGAGTACACTGAAGCTTTCTTT.

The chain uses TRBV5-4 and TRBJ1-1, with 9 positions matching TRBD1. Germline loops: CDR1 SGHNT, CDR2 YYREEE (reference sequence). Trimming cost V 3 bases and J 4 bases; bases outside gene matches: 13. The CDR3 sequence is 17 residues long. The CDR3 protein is CASSSPTGGVRATEAFF. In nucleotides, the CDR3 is TGTGCCAGCAGCTCTCCCACAGGGGGCGTACGGGCCACTGAAGCTTTCTTT.

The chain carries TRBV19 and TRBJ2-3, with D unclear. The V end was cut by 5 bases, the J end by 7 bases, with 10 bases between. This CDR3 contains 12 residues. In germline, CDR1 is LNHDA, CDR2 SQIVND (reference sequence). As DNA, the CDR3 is TGTGCCAGTAGTGCCTTTAGGAATACGCAGTATTTT. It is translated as CASSAFRNTQYF.

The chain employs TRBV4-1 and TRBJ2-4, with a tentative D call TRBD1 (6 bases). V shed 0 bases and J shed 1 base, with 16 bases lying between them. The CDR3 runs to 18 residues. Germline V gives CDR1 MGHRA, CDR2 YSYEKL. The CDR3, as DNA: TGCGCCAGCAGCCAAGATCGAAGCAGGGGCTTGGCCAAAAACATTCAGTACTTC. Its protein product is CASSQDRSRGLAKNIQYF.

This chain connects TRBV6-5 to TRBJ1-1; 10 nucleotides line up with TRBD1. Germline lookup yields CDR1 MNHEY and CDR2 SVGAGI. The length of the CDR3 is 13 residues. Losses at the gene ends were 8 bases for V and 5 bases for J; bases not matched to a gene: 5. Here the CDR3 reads CASGRDRGTEAFF. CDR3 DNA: TGTGCCAGCGGGAGGGACAGGGGTACTGAAGCTTTCTTT.

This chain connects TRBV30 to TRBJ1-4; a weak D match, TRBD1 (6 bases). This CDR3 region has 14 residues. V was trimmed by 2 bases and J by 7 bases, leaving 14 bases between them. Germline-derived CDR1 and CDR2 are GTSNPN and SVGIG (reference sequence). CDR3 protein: CAWSPAGALEKLFF. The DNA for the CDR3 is TGTGCCTGGAGTCCGGCGGGGGCGCTTGAAAAACTGTTTTTT.

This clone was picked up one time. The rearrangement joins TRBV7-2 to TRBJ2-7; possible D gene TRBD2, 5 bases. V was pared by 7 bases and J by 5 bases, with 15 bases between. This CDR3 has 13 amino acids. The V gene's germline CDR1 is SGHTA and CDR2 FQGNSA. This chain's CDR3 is CASTHVSGHEQYF. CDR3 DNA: TGTGCCAGCACCCACGTCAGCGGTCACGAGCAGTACTTC. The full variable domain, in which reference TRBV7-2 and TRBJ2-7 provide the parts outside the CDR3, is GAGVSQSPSNKVTEKGKDVELRCDPISGHTALYWYRQSLGQGLEFLIYFQGNSAPDKSGLPSDRFSAERTGGSVSTLTIQRTQQEDSAVYLCASTHVSGHEQYFGPGTRLTVT.

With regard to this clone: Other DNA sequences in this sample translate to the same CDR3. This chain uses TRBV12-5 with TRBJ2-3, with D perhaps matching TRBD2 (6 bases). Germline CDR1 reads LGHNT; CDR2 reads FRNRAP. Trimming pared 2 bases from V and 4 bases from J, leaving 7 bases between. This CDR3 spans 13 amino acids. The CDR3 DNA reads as TGTGCTAGTGGTTTGACTAGCTCAGATACGCAGTATTTT. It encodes CASGLTSSDTQYF.

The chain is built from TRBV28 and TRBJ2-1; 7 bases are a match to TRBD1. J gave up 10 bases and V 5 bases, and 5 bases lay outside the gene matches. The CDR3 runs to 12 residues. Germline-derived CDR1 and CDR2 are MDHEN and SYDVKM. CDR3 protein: CASSMTGIEQFF. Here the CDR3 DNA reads TGTGCCAGCAGTATGACAGGGATCGAGCAGTTCTTC.

This CDR3 reads CASSLYGTANTGELFF. The CDR3 coding sequence is TGTGCCAGCAGCTTGTACGGGACAGCGAACACCGGGGAGCTGTTTTTT. This chain connects TRBV11-2 to TRBJ2-2, with 7 bases aligning to TRBD1. V lost 3 bases and J lost 0; bases outside the gene matches: 4. Germline loops: CDR1 SGHAT, CDR2 FQNNGV. This CDR3 region has 16 residues.